The sequence of this T cell receptor (beta chain) was determined in a study of memory CD4+ T cells and cytomegalovirus serostatus. Study overall: Healthy Belgian adult donors included about nine CMV-positive and 24 CMV-negative people. Study findings and constraints: Each of 65 to 75 CMV-associated TCRbeta sequences occurred in one to five individuals. The CMV-associated TCR signature appears largely within the CD4+ memory repertoire.

This CDR3 comprises 13 residues. Between the trimmed V and J ends, which lost 4 bases and 0 bases, there was a span of 3 bases. Germline CDR1 and CDR2: SGHTA and FQGTGA. Clones were read by immunoSEQ multiplex PCR, and TCRdb kept only the in-frame ones, dropping some. The data contain 58,000 or so clones, 70% to 80% of them singletons. Regarding this clone: Its target is unknown.

The sort gate was single viable CD3+CD4+CD8-CD45RO+ cells for memory CD4+ T cells. Total CD4+ T cells were enriched by CD4 positive selection. V gene TRBV7-3 combines with J gene TRBJ2-2; D gene ambiguous. This receptor was taken from an adult in good health and CMV-seropositive. The sequencing sample was made of memory CD4+ T cells from blood. Here the CDR3 reads CASSSPNTGELFF. CDR3 bases: TGTGCCAGCAGCTCCCCGAACACCGGGGAGCTGTTTTTT.